Sequencing of this T cell receptor (beta chain) was carried out in a study of T-cell memory formation after mild COVID-19. Study context: TCR clusters showed largely donor specificity. Notes on the study in general: There was no confirmation that second-wave clones peaking on day 37 were SARS-CoV-2 specific. Pre-infection memory carried some responding clones, suggesting that cross-reactive memory joined.

Employing constant-segment primers, 5'RACE generated TCR alpha and TCR beta cDNA libraries bearing sample barcodes and UMIs. TCRdb recomputed calls from the 5' RACE reads with MiXCR, one row per CDR3 protein. The sample holds 150,000 or so distinct CDR3 sequences, roughly 30% seen once. For this clonotype: Its antigen is currently unknown.

Trimming removed 9 bases from V and 3 bases from J, with 25 bases in between. The CDR3 totals 17 residues. CDR1 is MGHDK, CDR2 SYGVNS, per germline. The sequenced sample was PBMCs or a T cell subset sorted from them (not recorded which). The TCR was taken from an adult woman who had mild COVID-19 (a few samples of this study predate the infection). Cell type and time point are not known. This chain uses TRBV25-1 with TRBJ2-3, with a weak D call TRBD1 (6 bases). The chain's CDR3 is CARDSPLSLRGTDTQYF. CDR3 coding DNA: TGTGCCAGGGATTCACCCCTCTCACTAAGGGGGACAGATACGCAGTATTTT.